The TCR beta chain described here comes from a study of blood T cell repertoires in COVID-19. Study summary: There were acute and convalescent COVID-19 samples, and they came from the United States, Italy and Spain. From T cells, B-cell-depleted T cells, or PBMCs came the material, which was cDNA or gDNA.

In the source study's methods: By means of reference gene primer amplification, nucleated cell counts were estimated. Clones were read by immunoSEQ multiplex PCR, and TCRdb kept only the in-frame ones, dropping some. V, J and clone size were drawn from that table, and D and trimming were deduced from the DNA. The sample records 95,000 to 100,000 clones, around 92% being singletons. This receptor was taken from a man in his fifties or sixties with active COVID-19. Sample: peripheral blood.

The CDR3 DNA reads as TGTGCCAGTAGTAAGGCGGTGGGTATTAACTACGAGCAGTACTTC. Residues: CASSKAVGINYEQYF. The V call is TRBV19, the J call TRBJ2-7; unclear D gene. Germline CDR1 is LNHDA and CDR2 is SQIVND (reference sequence). Between the trimmed V and J ends, which lost 4 bases and 3 bases, there was a span of 16 bases. There are 15 residues in the CDR3. The variable domain in full, with the rest retrieved from reference TRBV19 and TRBJ2-7, is DGGITQSPKYLFRKEGQNVTLSCEQNLNHDAMYWYRQDPGQGLRLIYYSQIVNDFQKGDIAEGYSVSREKKESFPLTVTSAQKNPTAFYLCASSKAVGINYEQYFGPGTRLTVT.